These 18 T cell receptor beta chains share one sample of origin, sequenced in a study of T cells in tuberculosis. Libraries were prepared by immunoSEQ multiplex PCR; TCRdb keeps only in-frame clonotypes and omits some of them. The table lists about 35,000 clones, nearly 95% of them singletons. Sequencing input: PBMCs. The receptors were gathered from a donor aged 5-35 years with latent tuberculosis or without tuberculosis infection.

The chain uses TRBV13 and TRBJ2-7, with a possible D match to TRBD2 (7 bases). CDR1 and CDR2 (germline): PRHDT, FYEKMQ (reference sequence). This CDR3 has 15 amino acids. Trimming shortened V by 1 base and J by 3 bases, and 13 bases separated the two germline ends. CDR3 coding DNA: TGTGCCAGCAGCTTAGACGGGGGGCGCGGCTACGAGCAGTACTTC. Residues: CASSLDGGRGYEQYF.

The V call is TRBV25-1, the J call TRBJ2-5; 11 nucleotides line up with TRBD2. V shed 1 base, J shed 4 bases, and the junction held 2 bases outside the gene matches. CDR3 length: 15 residues. Germline CDR1 is MGHDK and CDR2 is SYGVNS. The CDR3 loop is CASSEFSGGGETQYF. CDR3 bases: TGTGCCAGCAGTGAATTTAGCGGGGGGGGAGAGACCCAGTACTTC. Supplemented by reference TRBV25-1 and TRBJ2-5, the full variable domain reads EADIYQTPRYLVIGTGKKITLECSQTMGHDKMYWYQQDPGMELHLIHYSYGVNSTEKGDLSSESTVSRIRTEHFPLTLESARPSHTSQYLCASSEFSGGGETQYFGPGTRLLVL.

The chain joins TRBV7-9 to TRBJ1-6; D might be TRBD1 (5 bases). The length of the CDR3 is 15 residues. The germline V gene has CDR1 SEHNR and CDR2 FQNEAQ (reference sequence). V lost 0 bases, J lost 11 bases, and 14 bases lay in between. The CDR3 is CASSLAGGDGAPLHF. The CDR3 DNA follows: TGTGCCAGCAGCTTAGCCGGGGGAGATGGGGCACCCCTCCACTTT.

The chain has TRBV7-8 and TRBJ1-5; D is uncertain. Germline V gene sequence: CDR1 SGHVS, CDR2 FQNEAQ. The V end lost 5 bases, the J end lost 3 bases, and 11 bases lay between the germline ends. CDR3 length: 14 residues. CDR3 protein: CASSTFPLNQPQHF. Here the CDR3 DNA reads TGTGCCAGCAGCACTTTCCCCCTCAATCAGCCCCAGCATTTT.

In DNA, the CDR3 is TGCGCCAGCAGCCTTACCGGGACACACTACGAGCAGTACTTC. It codes for CASSLTGTHYEQYF. The chain employs TRBV5-1 and TRBJ2-7, with D possibly being TRBD1 (6 bases). The V end lost 4 bases, the J end lost 3 bases, and 14 bases lay between the germline ends. CDR1 and CDR2 from the germline V gene are SGHRS and YFSETQ. This CDR3 region has 14 residues.

The chain joins TRBV2 to TRBJ2-2; TRBD2 might be the D (6 bases). CDR1 is SNHLY, CDR2 FYNNEI, per germline. Between the trimmed V and J ends, which lost 11 bases and 4 bases, there was a span of 11 bases. CDR3 length equals 12 residues. The CDR3 spells CAPRLGTGELFF. The CDR3 nucleotides are TGTGCCCCACGACTAGGCACCGGGGAGCTGTTTTTT.

This chain links TRBV5-4 with TRBJ2-2, with 9 bases identical to TRBD2. Looked up from germline, CDR1 is SGHNT and CDR2 is YYREEE (reference sequence). Germline trimming cut 3 bases from V and 4 bases from J; bases unmatched to any gene: 7. The CDR3 has 16 residues. CDR3 sequence: CASSSLAGKFTGELFF. CDR3 nucleotides: TGTGCCAGCAGCTCCCTAGCGGGGAAGTTCACCGGGGAGCTGTTTTTT.

The V call is TRBV29-1, the J call TRBJ1-2, with TRBD1 as a possible D gene (5 bases). The CDR3 runs to 13 residues. The V end lost 2 bases, the J end lost 8 bases, and 15 bases lay between the germline ends. The germline gives CDR1 SQVTM, CDR2 ANQGSEA. The CDR3 protein is CSVETTAGFGYTF. CDR3 coding DNA: TGCAGCGTTGAAACTACGGCAGGGTTCGGCTACACCTTC.

This clone was seen only a few times. J is TRBJ2-7 and V is TRBV30, with no clear D. The V end lost 3 bases, the J end lost 5 bases, and 8 bases lay between the germline ends. The CDR3 runs 11 residues. CDR1 is GTSNPN and CDR2 is SVGIG in the germline V gene (reference sequence). The CDR3 spells CAWRQFHEQYF. Here the CDR3 DNA reads TGTGCCTGGAGACAGTTCCACGAGCAGTACTTC.

The chain uses TRBV11-2 and TRBJ1-1, with D tentatively TRBD1 (5 bases). Germline V gives CDR1 SGHAT, CDR2 FQNNGV. Deletions cut 4 bases from V and 1 base from J, with 10 bases between. This CDR3 has 14 residues. CDR3 protein: CASSSLRGNTEAFF. CDR3 DNA: TGTGCCAGCAGCTCATTAAGGGGGAACACTGAAGCTTTCTTT.

The rearrangement links TRBV9 to TRBJ1-3, with D perhaps TRBD1 (6 bases). The CDR3 consists of 15 residues. Germline lookup yields CDR1 SGDLS and CDR2 YYNGEE. V lost 6 bases, J lost 1 base, and 14 bases lay in between. The CDR3 loop is CASTVDTGSGNTIYF. DNA for the CDR3: TGTGCCAGCACAGTAGACACAGGGTCTGGAAACACCATATATTTT.

The V gene is TRBV4-2, the J gene TRBJ2-1, with D possibly TRBD2 on 5 matching bases. Trimming stripped 0 bases from V and 7 bases from J, with 16 bases between. The germline V gene encodes CDR1 LGHNA and CDR2 YNFKEQ. The CDR3 loop spans 16 amino acids. The CDR3 DNA follows: TGTGCCAGCAGCCAAGAAGCGACCGGGGTTCGGAATGAGCAGTTCTTC. Its protein product is CASSQEATGVRNEQFF.

As DNA, the CDR3 is TGTGCCAGCAGCTTAGACAGTAACTATGGCTACACCTTC. This translates into CASSLDSNYGYTF. The rearrangement links TRBV6-1 to TRBJ1-2, with D perhaps TRBD1 (5 bases). The V end lost 6 bases, the J end lost 1 base, and 9 bases lay between the germline ends. Germline loops: CDR1 MNHNS, CDR2 SASEGT. CDR3 length equals 13 residues.

The rearrangement uses TRBV5-4 and TRBJ2-3; 7 bases are shared with TRBD2. Germline V gene lookup returns CDR1 SGHNT and CDR2 YYREEE (reference sequence). CDR3 length equals 15 residues. V gave up 2 bases and J gave up 2 bases; unmatched junction bases: 5. CDR3 protein: CASSLRLAVTDTQYF. CDR3 sequence (DNA): TGTGCCAGCAGCTTAAGACTAGCTGTCACAGATACGCAGTATTTT.

This chain links TRBV9 with TRBJ1-1; the match to TRBD1 covers 7 bases. This CDR3 region has 15 residues. Germline V CDR1 and CDR2: SGDLS, YYNGEE. V lost 3 bases and J lost 0; bases outside the gene matches: 5. As DNA, the CDR3 is TGTGCCAGCAGCGAAAGACAGGGAATGAACACTGAAGCTTTCTTT. Translating it yields CASSERQGMNTEAFF.

V usage is TRBV19 and J usage is TRBJ1-4; D is undetermined. CDR1 is LNHDA, CDR2 SQIVND, per germline (reference sequence). CDR3 length: 14 residues. V lost 3 bases, J lost 4 bases, and 9 bases lay in between. The CDR3: CASSILWHNEKLFF. The CDR3, as DNA: TGTGCCAGTAGTATTTTATGGCATAATGAAAAACTGTTTTTT.

This chain links TRBV7-6 with TRBJ1-2; D might be TRBD1 (5 bases). Germline CDR1 and CDR2: SGHVS and FNYEAQ. Deletions cut 2 bases from V and 1 base from J, with 11 bases between. This CDR3 contains 15 residues. For the CDR3, the DNA is TGTGCCAGCAGCTTAAAAGACCAGGGTAACTATGGCTACACCTTC. It encodes CASSLKDQGNYGYTF.

The sample holds one count of this clone. The chain has TRBV5-1 and TRBJ1-2; D remains unclear. The CDR3 consists of 12 residues. Deletions cut 0 bases from V and 8 bases from J, with 8 bases between. Germline assignment: CDR1 SGHRS and CDR2 YFSETQ. This chain's CDR3 is CASSLGSGGYTF. For the CDR3, the DNA is TGCGCCAGCAGCTTGGGCAGCGGGGGCTACACCTTC.